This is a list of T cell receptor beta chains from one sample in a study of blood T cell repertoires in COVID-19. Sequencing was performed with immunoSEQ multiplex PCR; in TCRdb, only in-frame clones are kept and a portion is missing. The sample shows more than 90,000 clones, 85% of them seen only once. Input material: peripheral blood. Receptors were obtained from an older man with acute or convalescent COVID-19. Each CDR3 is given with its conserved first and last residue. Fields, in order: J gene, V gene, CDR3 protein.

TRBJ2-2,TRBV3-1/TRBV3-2,CASSIGTSGNTGELFF
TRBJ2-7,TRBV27,CASSLRSGPSYEQYF
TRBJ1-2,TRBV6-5,CASSSGQGRYGYTF
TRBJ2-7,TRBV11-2,CASSLDLAGYEQYF
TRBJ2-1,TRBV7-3,CASSSIGAGGSNEQFF
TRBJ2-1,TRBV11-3,CASSTLAGYEQFF
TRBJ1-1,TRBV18,CASSPRDRAEAFF
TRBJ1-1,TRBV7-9,CASSLEGPQRGLGTEAFF
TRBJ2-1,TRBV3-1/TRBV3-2,CASSQDPSGTDYNEQFF
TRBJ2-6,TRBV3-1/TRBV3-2,CAITGTGVPQANVLTF
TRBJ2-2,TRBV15,CATSNGGAGELFF
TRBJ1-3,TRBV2,CASSSRQGLFSGNTIYF
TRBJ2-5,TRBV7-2,CASSFPAVAGWKTQYF
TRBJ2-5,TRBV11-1,CASSSDWTGVEETQYF
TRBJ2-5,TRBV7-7,CASSPGAAPYEETQYF
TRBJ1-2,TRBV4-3,CASSQGGGNANYGYTF
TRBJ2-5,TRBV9,CASSVEGQGRIRGETQYF
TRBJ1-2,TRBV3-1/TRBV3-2,CASSQPSRGGGYTF
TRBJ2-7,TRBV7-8,CASSRPGTGGRLYEQYF
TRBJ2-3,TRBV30,CAWSDDRGSTDTQYF
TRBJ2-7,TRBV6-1,CASSESSHEQYF
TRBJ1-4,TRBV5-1,CASSQGQGALNEKLFF
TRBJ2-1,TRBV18,CASSLSQGAGNEQFF
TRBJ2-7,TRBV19,CASSRLAGGLSYEQYF
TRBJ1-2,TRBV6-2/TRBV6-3,CASSPPDNPGYTF
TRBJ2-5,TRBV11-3,CASSRGTIEEETQYF
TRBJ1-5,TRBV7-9,CASSSDRGSQPQHF
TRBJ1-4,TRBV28,CASSLSQLGQKLFF
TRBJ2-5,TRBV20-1,CSAGGQGAFATQYF
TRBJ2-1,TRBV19,CASSKGQGGGSEQFF
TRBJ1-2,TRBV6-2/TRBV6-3,CASSNGQGAVYGYTF
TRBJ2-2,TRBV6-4,CASSEVAGDLVNTGELFF
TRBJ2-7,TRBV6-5,CASSYSLREGSEQYF
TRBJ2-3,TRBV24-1,CATSDFGGTGTSTDTQYF
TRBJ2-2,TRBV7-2,CASSFTGANTGELFF
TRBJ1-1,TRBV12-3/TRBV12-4,CASSPGLTGGAFF
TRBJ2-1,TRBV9,CASTRGLAALSYNEQFF
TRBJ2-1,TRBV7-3,CASSVGQGFPNEQFF